This record looks at one T cell receptor beta chain sequence and its context. This entry belongs to a study of technical replicates of blood from several donors. Libraries were prepared by immunoSEQ multiplex PCR; TCRdb keeps only in-frame clonotypes and omits some of them. The repertoire consists of tens of thousands of clones, with almost 96% occurring once and the leading ten covering under 0.4%. V shed 6 bases and J 0 bases; nucleotides not matched to a gene: 10. CDR3 length equals 16 residues. The germline V gene encodes CDR1 MDHEN and CDR2 SYDVKM. The sequencing input was T cells isolated from PBMCs. V usage is TRBV28 and J usage is TRBJ2-7; 8 bases align to TRBD1. The clonotype comes from a human donor in good health. CDR3 loop: CASRTLGGQGSYEQYF. In DNA, the CDR3 is TGTGCCAGCAGGACCTTAGGAGGACAGGGCTCCTACGAGCAGTACTTC.